The clone carrying this T cell receptor beta chain has a handful of counts. No antigen is known for it. This sample is drawn from a study of T cells in Graves' hyperthyroidism and ophthalmopathy. Study at large: Peripheral blood sampling occurred at initial diagnosis, before any treatment.

Amplified TCR beta CDR3 regions derived from RNA transcripts. The TCR CDR3 first-round RT-PCR relied on the HTBI primer set. TCRdb processed the multiplex PCR reads anew with MiXCR; each CDR3 protein has one entry. The table shows 460,000 or so distinct CDR3 sequences, with around 14% occurring only once. Study-level results: Peripheral blood also featured most of the thyroid clonotypes expanded above 0.001.

V lost 3 bases and J lost 3, with 18 bases in between. The germline V gene has CDR1 SGHDN and CDR2 FVKESK. This CDR3 comprises 16 residues. For Graves' hyperthyroidism to be stable, ophthalmopathy could not progress within 18 months. This sequence originates from a woman between 18 and 29 years old with Graves' hyperthyroidism. The V gene is TRBV14, the J gene TRBJ2-7; D possibly corresponds to TRBD1 (5 bases). The sequencing input was blood. CDR3 DNA sequence: TGTGCCAGCAGCCATACCGGACAAGGTTACAACTACGAGCAGTACTTC. This encodes CASSHTGQGYNYEQYF.